This T cell receptor (beta chain) was retrieved from a study of blood T cell repertoires in COVID-19. Across the study: Spain, Italy and the United States supplied samples that represented acute and convalescent COVID-19. From T cells, B-cell-depleted T cells, or PBMCs came the material, which was cDNA or gDNA.

Per the authors' pipeline: Scientists estimated how many nucleated cells there were by amplifying reference gene primers. Produced via immunoSEQ multiplex PCR; TCRdb's table is partial and in-frame only. That table is the source of V, J and clone size, and D and trimming were worked out from the DNA. There are roughly 64,000 clones in the sample; approximately 92% occur only once, and less than 9.5% lies in the top ten. The V gene end was trimmed by 2 bases and the J gene end by 4 bases; junction bases not matched to a gene: 2. Germline CDR1 and CDR2: SGHDT and YYEEEE. The CDR3 contains 15 residues. The TCR comes from a woman aged 80 or over with active COVID-19. Specimen: peripheral blood. The genes are TRBV5-6 and TRBJ2-1; 11 nucleotides match TRBD1. The CDR3 loop is CASSFGQGAYNEQFF. CDR3 DNA: TGTGCCAGCAGCTTTGGACAGGGGGCGTACAATGAGCAGTTCTTC. Together with reference TRBV5-6 and TRBJ2-1, the CDR3 gives the full variable domain: DAGVTQSPTHLIKTRGQQVTLRCSPKSGHDTVSWYQQALGQGPQFIFQYYEEEERQRGNFPDRFSGHQFPNYSSELNVNALLLGDSALYLCASSFGQGAYNEQFFGPGTRLTVL.